The T cell receptor beta chain described here comes from a study of regulatory T cells in long-lasting Graves disease. Study background: Antithyroid drugs had been taken by newly diagnosed Graves' patients for under 3 months.

Germline CDR1 reads MNHEY; CDR2 reads SVGEGT. This CDR3 contains 14 residues. The V gene end was trimmed by 0 bases and the J gene end by 4 bases; junction bases not matched to a gene: 3. According to the study, TCR beta libraries were built with iRepertoire HTBI primers and CDR3-region Arm-PCR. From the multiplex PCR reads, TCRdb called clonotypes with MiXCR, one entry per CDR3 protein. Seen here are 400,000 to 500,000 distinct CDR3 sequences, about 17% observed once, and the top ten hold about 25%. There are many counts of this clonotype. The antigen remains unidentified. Regarding the study as a whole: Preferential use of TRBV28, TRBJ1-2 and TRBJ2-5 was seen in persistent disease.

Noted time point: newly diagnosed GD, antithyroid drugs for less than 3 months. After RNA was extracted from PBMCs, the TCR library was made from it. These sequences were also reported in another study, on T cells in Graves' hyperthyroidism and ophthalmopathy. That paper notes: Using the HTBI primer set, a first-round RT-PCR was run on the TCR CDR3.

The TCR sequence derives from a woman aged 18-35 years with Graves disease. This rearrangement joins TRBV6-2 or TRBV6-3 to TRBJ2-7, with 7 bases identical to TRBD2. Sequences were derived from peripheral blood mononuclear cells (PBMCs), sampled at new diagnosis, from a patient treated with antithyroid drugs. The CDR3 nucleotides are TGTGCCAGCAGTTACTCGTCTAGCGGTTACGAGCAGTACTTC. It encodes CASSYSSSGYEQYF.